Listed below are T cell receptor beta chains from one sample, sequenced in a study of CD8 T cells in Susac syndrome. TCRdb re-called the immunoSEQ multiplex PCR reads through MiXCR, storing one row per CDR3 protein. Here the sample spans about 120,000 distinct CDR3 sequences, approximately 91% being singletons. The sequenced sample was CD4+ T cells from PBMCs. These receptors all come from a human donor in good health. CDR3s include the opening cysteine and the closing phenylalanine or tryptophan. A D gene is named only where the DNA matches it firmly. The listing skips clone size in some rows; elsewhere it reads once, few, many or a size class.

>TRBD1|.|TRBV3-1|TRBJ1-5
TGTGCCAGCAGCCAAGCCGACAGGGTCAAGCATTTT
CASSQADRVKHF
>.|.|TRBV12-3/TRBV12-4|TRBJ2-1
TGTGCCAGCAGTCTAGGACAAAATGAGCAGTTCTTC
CASSLGQNEQFF
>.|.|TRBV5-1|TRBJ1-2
TGCGCCAGCAGCTTGGAAGGCCGGGCGGGGTATGGCTACACCTTC
CASSLEGRAGYGYTF
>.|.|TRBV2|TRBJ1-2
TGTGCCAGCAGCCTAATATTTGGCTACACCTTC
CASSLIFGYTF
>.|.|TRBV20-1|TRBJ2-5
TGCAGTGCTAGCCTTGGGACGGCCGGAGAGACCCAGTACTTC
CSASLGTAGETQYF
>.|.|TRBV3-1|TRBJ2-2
TGTGCCAGCAGCCAAGGGGACGCGGGTCGGACCGGGGAGCTGTTTTTT
CASSQGDAGRTGELFF
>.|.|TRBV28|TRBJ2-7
TGTGCCAGCAGTCAGCTGAATAATCTGGGGACCTACGAGCAGTACTTC
CASSQLNNLGTYEQYF
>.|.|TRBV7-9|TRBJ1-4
TGTGCCAGCAGCCCCCCCGAACCGCAGCGGGCACTGTTTTTT
CASSPPEPQRALFF
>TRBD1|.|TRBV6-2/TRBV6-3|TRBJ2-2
TGTGCCAGCAGTTACACGAGAACACCGGGACAGGGGGCGAGGACCGGGGAGCTGTTTTTT
CASSYTRTPGQGARTGELFF
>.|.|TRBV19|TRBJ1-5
TGTGCCAGTCAAGCTCCCTTTGAGGGCAATCAGCCCCAGCATTTT
CASQAPFEGNQPQHF
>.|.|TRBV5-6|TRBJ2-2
TGTGCCAGCAGATTTAGCGGAGTAAACACCGGGGAGCTGTTTTTT
CASRFSGVNTGELFF
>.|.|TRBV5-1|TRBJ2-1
TGCGCCAGCAGCTTGGGAGGACTGGGGAATGAGCAGTTCTTC
CASSLGGLGNEQFF
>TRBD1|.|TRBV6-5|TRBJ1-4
TGTGCCAGCAGGGACAGGGTTGGTGAAAAACTGTTTTTT
CASRDRVGEKLFF
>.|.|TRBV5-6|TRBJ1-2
TGTGCCAGCAGCTCCGGCGGGGGACACTATGGCTACACCTTC
CASSSGGGHYGYTF
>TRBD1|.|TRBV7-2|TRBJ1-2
TGTGCCAGCAGCCGAAGGACAGGGAATGGCTACACCTTC
CASSRRTGNGYTF
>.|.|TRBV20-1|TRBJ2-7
TGCAGTGCTAGAGATCCCACAGGACGAAATGTCTACGAGCAGTACTTC
CSARDPTGRNVYEQYF
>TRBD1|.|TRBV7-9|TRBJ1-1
TGTGCCAGCAGCGCTCGGGACAGGGGGACTGAAGCTTTCTTT
CASSARDRGTEAFF
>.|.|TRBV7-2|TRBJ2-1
TGTGCCAGCAGCTCCAGGGTTAATGAGCAGTTCTTC
CASSSRVNEQFF
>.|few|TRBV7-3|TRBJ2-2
TGTGCCAGCAGCTCTACAGGGAAGGGGGAGCTGTTTTTT
CASSSTGKGELFF
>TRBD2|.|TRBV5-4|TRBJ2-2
TGTGCCAGCAGCGCCGCTAGCGGGGACCCGAGGACCGGGGAGCTGTTTTTT
CASSAASGDPRTGELFF
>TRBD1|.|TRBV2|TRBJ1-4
TGTGCCAGCAGTGATAGGCCCCGGACAGGGCGGAGATTTGAAAAACTGTTTTTT
CASSDRPRTGRRFEKLFF
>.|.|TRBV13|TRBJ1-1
TGTGCCAGCAGCTTAGAGGGGGAGTCGGTCGAAGCTTTCTTT
CASSLEGESVEAFF
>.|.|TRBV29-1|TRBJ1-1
TGCAGCGTTGGAAAATCCGCCGGTGGGGAATGGGCTTTCTTT
CSVGKSAGGEWAFF
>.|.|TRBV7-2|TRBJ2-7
TGTGCCAGCAAGATCAGGGGATTCGGCGAGCAGTACTTC
CASKIRGFGEQYF
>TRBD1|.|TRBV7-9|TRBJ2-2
TGTGCCAGCAGAGGTGCCCTACAGGGGGCGCGCGGGGAGCTGTTTTTT
CASRGALQGARGELFF
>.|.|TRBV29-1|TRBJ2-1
TGCAGCGTTGAGGGTTGGGTAAGCTCCTACAATGAGCAGTTCTTC
CSVEGWVSSYNEQFF
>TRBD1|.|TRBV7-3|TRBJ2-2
TGTGCCAGCAGTGTTCAGGGGGCAGGCACCGGGGAGCTGTTTTTT
CASSVQGAGTGELFF
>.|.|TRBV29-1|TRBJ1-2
TGCAGCGTTGAGCCGGACAGCTACCTATATGGCTACACCTTC
CSVEPDSYLYGYTF
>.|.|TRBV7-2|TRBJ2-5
TGTGCCAGCAGCCGCCGGGGGGCGTACCAAGAGACCCAGTACTTC
CASSRRGAYQETQYF
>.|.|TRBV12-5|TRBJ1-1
TGTGCTAGTGGTTCCGGATTCCGGGCTTTCTTT
CASGSGFRAFF
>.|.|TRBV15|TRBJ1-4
TGTGCCACGCTCCAGGAGCCGGGGAATGAAAAACTGTTTTTT
CATLQEPGNEKLFF
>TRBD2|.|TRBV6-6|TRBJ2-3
TGTGCCAGCACCCTACTAGCGGGGTCTAGCACAGATACGCAGTATTTT
CASTLLAGSSTDTQYF
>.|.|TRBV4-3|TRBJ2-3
TGCGCCAGCAGCCAAGCACCGGGAGCAGATACGCAGTATTTT
CASSQAPGADTQYF
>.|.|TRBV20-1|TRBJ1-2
TGCAGTGCTAGAAGGGTCGGGAGGGGGTATGGCTACACCTTC
CSARRVGRGYGYTF
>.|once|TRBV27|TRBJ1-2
TGTGCCAGCAGTCGGGGGAATGGCGGCTACACCTTC
CASSRGNGGYTF
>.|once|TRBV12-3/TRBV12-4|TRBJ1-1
TGTGCCAGCAGTTTTAGCCTCGGGGTCACTGAAGCTTTCTTT
CASSFSLGVTEAFF
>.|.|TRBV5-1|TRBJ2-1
TGCGCCAGCAGCTTGGCGGCACAGGGGAGGGAGCAGTTCTTC
CASSLAAQGREQFF
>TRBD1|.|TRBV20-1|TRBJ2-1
TGCAGTGCTACCCAGGGGGCGGACAATGAGCAGTTCTTC
CSATQGADNEQFF
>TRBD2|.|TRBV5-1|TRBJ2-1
TGCGCCAGTACCGGGACTAGCGGCCGGCCCTCCTACAATGAGCAGTTCTTC
CASTGTSGRPSYNEQFF
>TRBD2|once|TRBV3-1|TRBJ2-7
TGTGCCAGCAGCCAAGATGCGGGACTAGCATGGACCTACGAGCAGTACTTC
CASSQDAGLAWTYEQYF
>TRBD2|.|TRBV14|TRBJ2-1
TGTGCCAGCAGCCACTCTAGCGGGATCTACAATGAGCAGTTCTTC
CASSHSSGIYNEQFF
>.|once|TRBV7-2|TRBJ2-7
TGTGCCAGCAGCTTAAATCCACGGGCGGTGTCCTACGAGCAGTACTTC
CASSLNPRAVSYEQYF
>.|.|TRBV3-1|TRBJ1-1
TGTGCCAGCAGCTCCGGGAATCGGAACACTGAAGCTTTCTTT
CASSSGNRNTEAFF
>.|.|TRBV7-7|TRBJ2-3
TGTGCCAGCAGCCCAACATTGGGGGCTGGAGGCACAGATACGCAGTATTTT
CASSPTLGAGGTDTQYF
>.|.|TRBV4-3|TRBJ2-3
TGCGCCAGCAGCCGAGACCCTGGCACAGATACGCAGTATTTT
CASSRDPGTDTQYF
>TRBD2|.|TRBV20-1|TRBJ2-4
TGCAGTGCTAGAGACCCAGCGGGGGGGCCAGTCAAAAACATTCAGTACTTC
CSARDPAGGPVKNIQYF
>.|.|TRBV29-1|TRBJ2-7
TGCAGCGGTGCCCAGGGCCCCAACTACGAGCAGTACTTC
CSGAQGPNYEQYF
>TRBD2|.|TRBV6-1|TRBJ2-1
TGTGCCAGCTCGGAGGCTAGCGGGGTCGGGTTAAGCTCCTACAATGAGCAGTTCTTC
CASSEASGVGLSSYNEQFF
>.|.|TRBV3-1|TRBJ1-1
TGTGCCAGCAGCCAAACGCGTCGGGGGTCGGCTTTCTTT
CASSQTRRGSAFF
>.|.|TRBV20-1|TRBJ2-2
TGCAGTGCGGCGGGGGCTGACACCGGGGAGCTGTTTTTT
CSAAGADTGELFF
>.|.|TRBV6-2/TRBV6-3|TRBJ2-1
TGTGCCAGCAGTTACTCTACATCCCACGCTGAGCAGTTCTTC
CASSYSTSHAEQFF
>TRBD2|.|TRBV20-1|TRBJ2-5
TGCAGTGCTAGCCAGACTAGCGGGGGTAAGACCCAGTACTTC
CSASQTSGGKTQYF
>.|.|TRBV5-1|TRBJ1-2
TGCGCCAGCAGCTTGGACAGGGCCTCCGCTAACTATGGCTACACCTTC
CASSLDRASANYGYTF
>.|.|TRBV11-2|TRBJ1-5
TGTGCCAGCAGCTCTGAGGGTGGCAGGGGTCAGCCCCAGCATTTT
CASSSEGGRGQPQHF
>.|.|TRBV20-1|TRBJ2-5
TGCAGTGCCCTGCTAGCGGCCAGGGGAGAGACCCAGTACTTC
CSALLAARGETQYF
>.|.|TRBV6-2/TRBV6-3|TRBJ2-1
TGTGCCAGCGCAAACAATGAGCAGTTCTTC
CASANNEQFF
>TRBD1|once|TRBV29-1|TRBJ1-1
TGCAGCTCACGCCGGGACAGTGACACTGAAGCTTTCTTT
CSSRRDSDTEAFF
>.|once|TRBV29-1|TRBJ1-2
TGCAGCGTTGAAATTGGCAGCTACCGTGGCTACACCTTC
CSVEIGSYRGYTF
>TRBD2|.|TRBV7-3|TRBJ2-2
TGTGCCAGCAGCACGGGACTAGGGTTCGCCGGGGAGCTGTTTTTT
CASSTGLGFAGELFF
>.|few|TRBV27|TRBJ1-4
TGTGCCAGCAGTTCCCCAGGCGAAAAACTGTTTTTT
CASSSPGEKLFF